This TCR beta chain was documented in a study of preoperative IRX-2 immunotherapy in early breast cancer. Sequenced by immunoSEQ multiplex PCR; TCRdb stores in-frame clones only, minus some. The data hold some 30,000 clones, with about four fifths observed a single time. The CDR3 is made up of 16 amino acids. The germline V gene encodes CDR1 SQVTM and CDR2 ANQGSEA. V shed 7 bases, J shed 4 bases, and the junction held 11 bases outside the gene matches. Treatment: preoperative locoregional IRX-2 cytokine immunotherapy. Samples came from a phase Ib trial of preoperative locoregional IRX-2 cytokine immunotherapy.

This TCR derives from a human donor with breast cancer. Sequenced material: lymph node tissue, taken from a patient treated with IRX-2 immunotherapy. The J gene is TRBJ2-1, the V gene TRBV29-1; 12 bases map to TRBD2. The CDR3 sequence is CSGLLAGGFVYNEQFF. DNA of the CDR3: TGCAGCGGCTTACTAGCGGGGGGCTTTGTATACAATGAGCAGTTCTTC.